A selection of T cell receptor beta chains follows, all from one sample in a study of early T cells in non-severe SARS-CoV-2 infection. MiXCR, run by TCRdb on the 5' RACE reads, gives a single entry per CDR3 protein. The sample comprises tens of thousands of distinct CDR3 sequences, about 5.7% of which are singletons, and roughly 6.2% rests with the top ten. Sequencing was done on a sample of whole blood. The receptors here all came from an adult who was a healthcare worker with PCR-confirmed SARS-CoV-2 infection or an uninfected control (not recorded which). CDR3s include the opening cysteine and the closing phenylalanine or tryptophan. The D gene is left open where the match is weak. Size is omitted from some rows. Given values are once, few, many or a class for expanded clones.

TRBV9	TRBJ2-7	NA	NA	CASSSDPGSYEQYF	TGTGCCAGCAGCTCAGATCCGGGGTCCTACGAGCAGTACTTC
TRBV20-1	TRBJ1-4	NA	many	CSARDHGGEKLFF	TGCAGTGCTAGAGATCACGGTGGTGAAAAACTGTTTTTT
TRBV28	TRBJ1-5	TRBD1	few	CASSFRQGGNQPQHF	TGTGCCAGCAGTTTTCGGCAGGGGGGCAATCAGCCCCAGCATTTT
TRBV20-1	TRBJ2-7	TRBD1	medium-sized	CSARRQGAYEQYF	TGCAGTGCTAGAAGGCAGGGGGCCTACGAGCAGTACTTC
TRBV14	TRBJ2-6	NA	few	CASSQDRGTSSGANVLTF	TGTGCCAGCAGCCAAGATCGGGGTACGTCCTCTGGGGCCAACGTCCTGACTTTC
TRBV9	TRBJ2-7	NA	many	CASSVGQRAQGYEQYF	TGTGCCAGCAGCGTAGGTCAGAGGGCCCAGGGCTACGAGCAGTACTTC
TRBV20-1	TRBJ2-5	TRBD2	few	CSGTATSDQETQYF	TGCAGTGGCACTGCGACTAGCGATCAAGAGACCCAGTACTTC
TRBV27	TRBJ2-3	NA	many	CASKDGLAVTDTQYF	TGTGCCAGCAAGGATGGGTTAGCGGTCACAGATACGCAGTATTTT
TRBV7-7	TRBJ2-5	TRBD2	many	CASSLVAGGQETQYF	TGTGCTAGCAGCTTAGTAGCGGGGGGGCAAGAGACCCAGTACTTC
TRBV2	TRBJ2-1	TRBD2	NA	CASTSAPGLAGNEQFF	TGTGCCAGCACCTCGGCCCCGGGACTAGCGGGGAATGAGCAGTTCTTC
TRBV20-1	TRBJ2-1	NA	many	CSAIRGNLYNEQFF	TGCAGTGCTATTCGGGGGAATCTGTACAATGAGCAGTTCTTC
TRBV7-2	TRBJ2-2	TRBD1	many	CASSPHRDRTTGELFF	TGTGCCAGCAGCCCACACCGGGACAGGACCACCGGGGAGCTGTTTTTT
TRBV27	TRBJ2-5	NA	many	CASSLGLGPETQYF	TGTGCCAGCAGTTTAGGACTCGGACCGGAGACCCAGTACTTC
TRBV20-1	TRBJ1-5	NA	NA	CSARREGQPQHF	TGCAGTGCTAGGAGGGAGGGACAGCCCCAGCATTTT
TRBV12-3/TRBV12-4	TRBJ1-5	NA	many	CASSLWTGNQPQHF	TGTGCCAGCAGTCTTTGGACAGGCAATCAGCCCCAGCATTTT
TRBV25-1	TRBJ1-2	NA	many	CASSEPWGNYGYTF	TGTGCCAGCAGTGAACCATGGGGAAACTATGGCTACACCTTC
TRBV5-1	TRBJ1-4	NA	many	CASRFDEKLFF	TGCGCCAGCCGTTTCGATGAAAAACTGTTTTTT
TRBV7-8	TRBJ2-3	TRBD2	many	CASSSFRDYGGTDTQYF	TGTGCCAGCAGCTCGTTCCGGGACTATGGGGGGACAGATACGCAGTATTTT
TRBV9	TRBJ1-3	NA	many	CASSVKTGGSGNTIYF	TGTGCCAGCAGCGTGAAGACCGGGGGATCTGGAAACACCATATATTTT
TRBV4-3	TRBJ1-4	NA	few	CASSQTTGYEKLFF	TGCGCCAGCAGCCAAACGACGGGTTATGAAAAACTGTTTTTT
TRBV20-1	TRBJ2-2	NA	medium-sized	CSAFEVPINRMGGELFF	TGCAGTGCTTTTGAAGTCCCAATAAACCGCATGGGCGGGGAGCTGTTTTTT
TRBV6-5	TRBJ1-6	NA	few	CASTLKGPSYNSPLHF	TGTGCCAGCACCCTAAAGGGGCCCTCCTATAATTCACCCCTCCACTTT
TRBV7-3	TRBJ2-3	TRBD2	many	CASSFLAGTSGGAEDTQYF	TGTGCCAGCAGCTTTCTGGCCGGGACTAGCGGGGGGGCCGAAGATACGCAGTATTTT
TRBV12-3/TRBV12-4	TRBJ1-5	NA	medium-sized	CASSFGAGYQPQHF	TGTGCCAGCAGTTTTGGGGCAGGGTACCAGCCCCAGCATTTT
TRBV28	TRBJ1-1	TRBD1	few	CASSSPGQGGIPEAFF	TGTGCCAGCAGTTCCCCCGGACAGGGGGGAATCCCTGAAGCTTTCTTT
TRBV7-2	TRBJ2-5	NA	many	CASTHPQETQYF	TGTGCCAGCACACACCCGCAAGAGACCCAGTACTTC
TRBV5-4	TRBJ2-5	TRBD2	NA	CASSFSGTRIETQYF	TGTGCCAGCAGCTTCTCAGGGACTAGAATAGAGACCCAGTACTTC
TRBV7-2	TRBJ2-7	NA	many	CASSWGPGSDEQYF	TGTGCCAGCAGCTGGGGACCAGGAAGCGACGAGCAGTACTTC
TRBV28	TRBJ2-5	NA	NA	CASSFGGAQETQYF	TGTGCCAGCAGTTTTGGGGGGGCCCAAGAGACCCAGTACTTC
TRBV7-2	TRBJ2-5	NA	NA	CASSLMQGAGGETQYF	TGTGCCAGCAGCTTAATGCAGGGGGCGGGAGGAGAGACCCAGTACTTC
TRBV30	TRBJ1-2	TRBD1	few	CAWKGQENYGYTF	TGTGCCTGGAAAGGACAGGAAAACTATGGCTACACCTTC
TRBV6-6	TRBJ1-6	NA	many	CASSPEMGNSPLHF	TGTGCCAGCAGTCCTGAGATGGGGAATTCACCCCTCCACTTT
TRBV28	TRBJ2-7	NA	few	CASSLSGPHYEQYF	TGTGCCAGCAGTTTGTCCGGGCCGCACTACGAGCAGTACTTC
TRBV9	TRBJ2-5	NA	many	CASSVRTEETQYF	TGTGCCAGCAGCGTGAGGACTGAAGAGACCCAGTACTTC
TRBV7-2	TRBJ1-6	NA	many	CASSLEIQLPLHF	TGTGCCAGCAGCTTAGAGATACAGTTGCCCCTCCACTTT